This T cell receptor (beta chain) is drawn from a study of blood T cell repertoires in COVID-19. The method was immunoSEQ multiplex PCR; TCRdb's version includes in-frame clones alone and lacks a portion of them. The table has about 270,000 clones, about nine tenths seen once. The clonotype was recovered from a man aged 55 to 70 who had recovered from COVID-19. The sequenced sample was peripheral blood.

The CDR3 DNA follows: TGTGCCACCAGTGACTCTTGCGAGCAGTACTTC. This translates into CATSDSCEQYF. The chain combines TRBV24-1 with TRBJ2-7; no firm D call. The V gene's germline CDR1 is KGHDR and CDR2 SFDVKD. V lost 4 bases and J lost 6, with 6 bases in between. The CDR3 sequence is 11 residues long.